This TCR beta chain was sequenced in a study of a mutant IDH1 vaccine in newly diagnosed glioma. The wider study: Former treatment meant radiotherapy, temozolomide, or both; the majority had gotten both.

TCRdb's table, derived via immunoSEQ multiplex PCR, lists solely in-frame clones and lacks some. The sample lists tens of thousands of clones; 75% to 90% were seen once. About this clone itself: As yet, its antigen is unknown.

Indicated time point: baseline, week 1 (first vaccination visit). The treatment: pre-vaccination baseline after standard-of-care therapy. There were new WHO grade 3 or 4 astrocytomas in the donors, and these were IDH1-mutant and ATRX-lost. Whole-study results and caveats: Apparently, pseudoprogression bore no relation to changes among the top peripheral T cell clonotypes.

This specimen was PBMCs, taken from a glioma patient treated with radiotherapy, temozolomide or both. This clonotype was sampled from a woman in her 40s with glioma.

The CDR3: CASSKVGNTIYF. CDR3 in DNA: TGTGCCAGCAGCAAGGTTGGAAACACCATATATTTT. V is TRBV5-6 and J is TRBJ1-3; D unresolved. The length of the CDR3 is 12 residues. Trimming cost V 4 bases and J 3 bases, with 5 bases left between them. CDR1 SGHDT and CDR2 YYEEEE come from the germline V gene.